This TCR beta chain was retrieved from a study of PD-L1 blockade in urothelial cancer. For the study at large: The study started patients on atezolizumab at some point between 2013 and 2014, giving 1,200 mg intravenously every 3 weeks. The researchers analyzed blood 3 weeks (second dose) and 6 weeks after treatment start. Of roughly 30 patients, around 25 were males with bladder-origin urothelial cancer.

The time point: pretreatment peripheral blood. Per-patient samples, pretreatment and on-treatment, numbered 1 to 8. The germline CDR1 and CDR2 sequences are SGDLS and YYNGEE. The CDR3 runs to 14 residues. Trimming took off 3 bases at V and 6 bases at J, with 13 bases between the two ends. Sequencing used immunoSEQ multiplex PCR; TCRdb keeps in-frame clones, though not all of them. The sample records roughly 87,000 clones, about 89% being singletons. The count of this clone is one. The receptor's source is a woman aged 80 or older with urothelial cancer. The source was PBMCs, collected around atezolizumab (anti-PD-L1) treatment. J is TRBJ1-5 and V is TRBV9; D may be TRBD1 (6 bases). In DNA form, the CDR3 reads TGTGCCAGCAGCGAGCAGTCCAGGGGTCAGCCCCAGCATTTT. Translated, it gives CASSEQSRGQPQHF.